Presented here are 8 T cell receptor beta chains from one specimen sequenced in a study of control samples from healthy donors and cancer patients. Clones were sequenced by immunoSEQ multiplex PCR, and TCRdb holds only the in-frame ones, with some missing. There are some 120,000 clones in the sample; roughly 87% occur only once, and around 2% lies in the top ten. The sample was blood. Source of these receptors: a man aged 18 to 35 in good health.

V is TRBV2 and J is TRBJ2-7, with 11 positions matching TRBD2. The CDR3 extends over 13 amino acids. With 6 bases clipped from V and 6 bases from J, the junction kept 4 bases outside the gene matches. Germline CDR1 is SNHLY and CDR2 is FYNNEI. This CDR3 is CASRTTSGAEQYF. CDR3 bases: TGTGCCAGCAGAACGACTAGCGGGGCCGAGCAGTACTTC.

This clone was counted only a few times. The chain uses TRBV18 and TRBJ1-5; 7 positions agree with TRBD1. CDR1 KGHSH and CDR2 LQKENI come from the germline V gene. The CDR3 is made up of 13 amino acids. The J segment lost 5 bases and the V segment lost 4 bases, leaving 2 bases of the junction unmatched. This chain's CDR3 is CASSLQGDQPQHF. CDR3 bases: TGTGCCAGCTCACTTCAGGGGGATCAGCCCCAGCATTTT. Supplemented by reference TRBV18 and TRBJ1-5, the full variable domain reads NAGVMQNPRHLVRRRGQEARLRCSPMKGHSHVYWYRQLPEEGLKFMVYLQKENIIDESGMPKERFSAEFPKEGPSILRIQQVVRGDSAAYFCASSLQGDQPQHFGDGTRLSIL.

This chain links TRBV28 with TRBJ2-7; D is possibly TRBD1 (6 bases). Germline CDR1 reads MDHEN; CDR2 reads SYDVKM. This CDR3 is 16 amino acids long. V shed 1 base and J shed 2 bases, with 15 bases lying between them. CDR3 loop: CASSLLSRGIAYEQYF. For the CDR3, the DNA is TGTGCCAGCAGTTTATTGTCCAGGGGAATCGCCTACGAGCAGTACTTC. Complete variable domain (other parts from reference TRBV28 and TRBJ2-7): DVKVTQSSRYLVKRTGEKVFLECVQDMDHENMFWYRQDPGLGLRLIYFSYDVKMKEKGDIPEGYSVSREKKERFSLILESASTNQTSMYLCASSLLSRGIAYEQYFGPGTRLTVT.

The J gene is TRBJ2-4, the V gene TRBV3-1 (or the pseudogene TRBV3-2); D call uncertain. Germline lookup yields CDR1 LGHDT and CDR2 YNNKEL (reference sequence). The CDR3 spans 16 residues. V shed 3 bases and J shed 0 bases, with 12 bases lying between them. In DNA form, the CDR3 reads TGTGCCAGCAGCCATCGCAGAGCACTAGCCAAAAACATTCAGTACTTC. As protein: CASSHRRALAKNIQYF.

The chain couples TRBV6-2 or TRBV6-3 to TRBJ2-2, with TRBD2 matching 12 bases. CDR1 and CDR2 from the germline V gene are MNHEY and SVGEGT. CDR3 length equals 18 residues. V gave up 5 bases and J gave up 0 bases; unmatched junction bases: 7. The CDR3 loop reads CASSTIRLAGANTGELFF. CDR3 in DNA: TGTGCCAGCAGTACCATCCGACTAGCGGGGGCGAACACCGGGGAGCTGTTTTTT.

This chain uses TRBV5-1 with TRBJ2-1; 7 positions match TRBD1. The CDR3 length is 15 residues. Germline values: CDR1 SGHRS, CDR2 YFSETQ. V gave up 1 base and J gave up 7 bases; unmatched junction bases: 8. This CDR3 is CASSLRTGQGNEQFF. The DNA for the CDR3 is TGCGCCAGCAGCTTGAGGACAGGCCAGGGAAATGAGCAGTTCTTC.

V usage is TRBV7-2 and J usage is TRBJ1-4; D is undetermined. This CDR3 contains 12 residues. Germline V gene sequence: CDR1 SGHTA, CDR2 FQGNSA. V shed 6 bases and J shed 14 bases, with 16 bases lying between them. The CDR3 region is CASSSKSGGLFF. CDR3 sequence (DNA): TGTGCCAGCAGTTCTAAGTCCGGCGGGCTGTTTTTT.

The chain employs TRBV28 and TRBJ2-7; weak D call: TRBD2 (8 bases). Trimming took off 3 bases at V and 2 bases at J, with 26 bases between the two ends. The CDR3 is made up of 19 amino acids. Germline lookup yields CDR1 MDHEN and CDR2 SYDVKM. The CDR3 loop reads CASSFGGGQSLSGTYEQYF. The CDR3 nucleotides are TGTGCCAGCAGTTTTGGGGGGGGACAGAGCCTTAGCGGGACCTACGAGCAGTACTTC.